This T cell receptor beta chain stems from a study of blood T cell repertoires in COVID-19. This clone was picked up one time. The CDR3 covers 18 residues. The table came from immunoSEQ multiplex PCR; TCRdb's copy has only in-frame clones and leaves some out. This table has about 250,000 clones, around 89% appearing once. This clonotype was sampled from a man aged 25-45 years with acute or convalescent COVID-19. This chain connects TRBV12-2 to TRBJ1-5; the table's TRBD1 call for D was not verified on the DNA. TRBV12-2 is termed a pseudogene. Sequenced sample: peripheral blood. The CDR3 loop reads CASRLNIPGQLCNQPQHF. DNA for the CDR3: TGTGCAAGTCGCTTAAACATTCCGGGACAATTGTGCAATCAGCCCCAGCATTTT.